The source of this TCR beta chain is a study of T cells expressing NK-cell markers. Study information: Beta-chain profiling covered CD3+CD56+NKG2C+, CD3+CD56+NKG2C- and CD3+CD56-NKG2C+ sorted subsets.

From germline, CDR1 is SEHNR and CDR2 FQNEAQ (reference sequence). The CDR3 spans 11 residues. Following a re-call of the 5' RACE reads, TCRdb has one entry per CDR3 protein and lacks DNA. The sample has about 150,000 distinct CDR3 sequences. Study outcomes and limitations: In a handful of donors, these clonotypes also led the CD3+CD56-NKG2C+ fraction.

On this clonotype: Its specificity is unknown.

The material sequenced was blood T cells: a sorted CD56 or NKG2C T cell subset, CD4+ or CD8+ T cells, or bulk PBMC T cells (not recorded which). The chain is built from TRBV7-9 and TRBJ2-7. The sequence was obtained from a woman aged 45 to 65 in good health. The CDR3 loop is CASSPSYEQYF.